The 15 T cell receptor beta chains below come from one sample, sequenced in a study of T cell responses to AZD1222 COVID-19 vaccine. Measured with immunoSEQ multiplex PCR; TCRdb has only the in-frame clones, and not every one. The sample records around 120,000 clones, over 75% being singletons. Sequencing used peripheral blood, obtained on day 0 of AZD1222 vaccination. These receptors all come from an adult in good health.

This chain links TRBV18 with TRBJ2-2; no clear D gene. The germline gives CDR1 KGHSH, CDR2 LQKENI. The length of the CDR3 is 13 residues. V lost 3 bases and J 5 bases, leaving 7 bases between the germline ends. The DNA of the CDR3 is TGTGCCAGCTCACCTCGAATGACCGGGGAGCTGTTTTTT. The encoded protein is CASSPRMTGELFF.

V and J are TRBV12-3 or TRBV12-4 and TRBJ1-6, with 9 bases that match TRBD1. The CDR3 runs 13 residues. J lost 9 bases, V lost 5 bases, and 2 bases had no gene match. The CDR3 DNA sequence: TGTGCCAGCAGTCCGACAGGGGGTTCACCCCTCCACTTT. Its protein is CASSPTGGSPLHF.

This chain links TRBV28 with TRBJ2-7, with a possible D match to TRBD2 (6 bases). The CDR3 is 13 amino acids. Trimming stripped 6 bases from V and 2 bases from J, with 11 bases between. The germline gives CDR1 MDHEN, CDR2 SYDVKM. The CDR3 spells CASRRENPYEQYF. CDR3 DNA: TGTGCCAGCAGACGGGAGAACCCCTACGAGCAGTACTTC.

The DNA of the CDR3 is TGTGCCAGTAGGCGGGAGGGCTACACCGGGGAGCTGTTTTTT. Translating it yields CASRREGYTGELFF. The chain couples TRBV19 to TRBJ2-2, with 9 bases identical to TRBD2. The CDR3 loop spans 14 amino acids. Germline CDR1 LNHDA, CDR2 SQIVND (reference sequence). The trim removed 6 bases at V and 3 bases at J, leaving 2 bases unmatched.

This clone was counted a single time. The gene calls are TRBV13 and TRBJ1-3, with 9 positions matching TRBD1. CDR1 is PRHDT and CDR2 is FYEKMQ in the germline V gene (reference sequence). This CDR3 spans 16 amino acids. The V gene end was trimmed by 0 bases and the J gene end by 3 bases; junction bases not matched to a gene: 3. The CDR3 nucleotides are TGTGCCAGCAGCTTAGGACAGGGGGCTGGTGGAAACACCATATATTTT. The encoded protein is CASSLGQGAGGNTIYF.

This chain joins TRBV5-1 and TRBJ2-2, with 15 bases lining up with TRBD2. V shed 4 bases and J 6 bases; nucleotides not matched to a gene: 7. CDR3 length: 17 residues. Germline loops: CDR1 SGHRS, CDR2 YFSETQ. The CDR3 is CASSPGTSGRLAGELFF. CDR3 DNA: TGCGCCAGCAGCCCAGGGACTAGCGGGAGGTTGGCCGGGGAGCTGTTTTTT.

Here the CDR3 reads CASTGVRGTEAFF. The CDR3 bases are TGTGCCAGCACAGGAGTCCGGGGCACTGAAGCTTTCTTT. V and J are TRBV2 and TRBJ1-1; D is undetermined. CDR3 size: 13 residues. Germline V CDR1 and CDR2: SNHLY, FYNNEI. V was shortened by 7 bases and J by 4 bases, with 13 bases between the two germline ends.

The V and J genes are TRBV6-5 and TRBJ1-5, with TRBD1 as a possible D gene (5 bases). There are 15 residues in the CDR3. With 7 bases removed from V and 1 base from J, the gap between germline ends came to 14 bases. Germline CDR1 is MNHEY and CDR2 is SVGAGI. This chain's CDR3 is CASNLPGISNQPQHF. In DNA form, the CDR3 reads TGTGCCAGCAACCTCCCAGGGATCAGCAATCAGCCCCAGCATTTT.

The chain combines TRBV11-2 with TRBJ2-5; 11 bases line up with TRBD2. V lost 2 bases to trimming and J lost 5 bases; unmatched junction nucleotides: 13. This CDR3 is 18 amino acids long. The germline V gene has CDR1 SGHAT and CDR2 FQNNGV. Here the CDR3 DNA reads TGTGCCAGCAGCTTACTGGGGACAGTATCTAGCGGGAGGGAGACCCAGTACTTC. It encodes CASSLLGTVSSGRETQYF.

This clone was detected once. The CDR3 DNA sequence: TGTGCCAGCAGGGGGCTGAGGAGCTCTGGAAACACCATATATTTT. Translated, it gives CASRGLRSSGNTIYF. The chain links TRBV6-6 to TRBJ1-3; D is possibly TRBD1 (5 bases). Between the trimmed V and J ends, which lost 6 bases and 0 bases, there was a span of 12 bases. CDR3 length: 15 amino acids. Germline CDR1 reads MNHNY; CDR2 reads SVGAGI (reference sequence).

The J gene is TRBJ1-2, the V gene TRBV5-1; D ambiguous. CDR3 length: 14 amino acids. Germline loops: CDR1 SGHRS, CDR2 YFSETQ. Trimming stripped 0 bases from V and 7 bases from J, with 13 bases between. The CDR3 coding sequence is TGCGCCAGCAGCTTGGATGAAGGCCGGGGTGGCTACACCTTC. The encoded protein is CASSLDEGRGGYTF.

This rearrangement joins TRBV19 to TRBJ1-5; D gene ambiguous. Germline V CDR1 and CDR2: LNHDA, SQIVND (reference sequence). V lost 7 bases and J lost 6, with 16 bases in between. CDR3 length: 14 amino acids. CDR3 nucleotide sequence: TGTGCCAGTACCGTTGACGGGGATGCTCAGCCCCAGCATTTT. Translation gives CASTVDGDAQPQHF.

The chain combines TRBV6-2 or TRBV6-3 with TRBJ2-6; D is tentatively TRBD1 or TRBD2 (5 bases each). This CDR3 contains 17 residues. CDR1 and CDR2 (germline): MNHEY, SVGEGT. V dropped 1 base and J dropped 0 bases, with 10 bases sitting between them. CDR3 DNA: TGTGCCAGCAGTTACTATGGGACCCCCTCTGGGGCCAACGTCCTGACTTTC. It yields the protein CASSYYGTPSGANVLTF.

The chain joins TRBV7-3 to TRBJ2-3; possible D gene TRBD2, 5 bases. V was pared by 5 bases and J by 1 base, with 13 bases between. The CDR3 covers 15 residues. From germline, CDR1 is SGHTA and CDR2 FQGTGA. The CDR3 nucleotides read TGTGCCAGCAGCCCAGAGGGCCTCGGCACAGATACGCAGTATTTT. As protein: CASSPEGLGTDTQYF.

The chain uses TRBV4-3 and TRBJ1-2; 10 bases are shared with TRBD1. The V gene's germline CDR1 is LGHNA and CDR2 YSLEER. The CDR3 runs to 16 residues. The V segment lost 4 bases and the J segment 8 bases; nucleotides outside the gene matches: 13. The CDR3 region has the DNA TGCGCCAGCAGCCCCAACCTCGACAGGGGGCGAGGAGGCTACACCTTC. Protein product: CASSPNLDRGRGGYTF.